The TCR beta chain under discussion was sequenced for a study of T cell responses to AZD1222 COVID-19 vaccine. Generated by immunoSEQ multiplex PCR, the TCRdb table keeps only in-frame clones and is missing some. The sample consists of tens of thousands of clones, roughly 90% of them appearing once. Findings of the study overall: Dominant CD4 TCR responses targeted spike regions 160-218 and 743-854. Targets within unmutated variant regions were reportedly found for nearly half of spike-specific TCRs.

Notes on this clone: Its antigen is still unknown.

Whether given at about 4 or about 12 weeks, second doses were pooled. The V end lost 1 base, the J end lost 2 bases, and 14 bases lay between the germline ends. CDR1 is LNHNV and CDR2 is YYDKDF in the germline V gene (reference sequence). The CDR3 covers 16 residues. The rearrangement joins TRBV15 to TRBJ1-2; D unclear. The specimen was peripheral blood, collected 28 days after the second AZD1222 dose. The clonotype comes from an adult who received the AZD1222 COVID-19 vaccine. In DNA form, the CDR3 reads TGTGCCACCAGCAGAGTAGGAGGGAATACAAACTATGGCTACACCTTC. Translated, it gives CATSRVGGNTNYGYTF.